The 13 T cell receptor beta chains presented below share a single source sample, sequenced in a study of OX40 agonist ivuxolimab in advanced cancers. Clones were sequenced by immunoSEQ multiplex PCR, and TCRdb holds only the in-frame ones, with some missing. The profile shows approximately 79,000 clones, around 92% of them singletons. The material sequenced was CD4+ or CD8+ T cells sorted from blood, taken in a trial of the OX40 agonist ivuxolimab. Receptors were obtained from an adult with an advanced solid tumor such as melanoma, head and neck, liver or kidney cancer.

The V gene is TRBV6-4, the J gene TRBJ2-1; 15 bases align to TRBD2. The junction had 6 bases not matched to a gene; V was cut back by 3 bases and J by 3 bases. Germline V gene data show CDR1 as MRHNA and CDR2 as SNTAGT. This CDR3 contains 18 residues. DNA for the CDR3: TGTGCCAGCAGTGATTGGACTAGCGGGGGGGCTGGCTACAATGAGCAGTTCTTC. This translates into CASSDWTSGGAGYNEQFF.

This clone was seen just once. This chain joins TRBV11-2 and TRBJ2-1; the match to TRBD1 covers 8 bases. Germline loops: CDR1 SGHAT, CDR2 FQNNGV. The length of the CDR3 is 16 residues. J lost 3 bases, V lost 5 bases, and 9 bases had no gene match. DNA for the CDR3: TGTGCCAGCAGCGACCTGGCGACAGGGGTCTACAATGAGCAGTTCTTC. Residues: CASSDLATGVYNEQFF.

In DNA, the CDR3 is TGTGCCAGCAGCCATCTGGGACAATTCTATGGCTACACCTTC. Translating it yields CASSHLGQFYGYTF. The V gene is TRBV7-9, the J gene TRBJ1-2; maybe TRBD1 (6 bases). Germline CDR1 SEHNR, CDR2 FQNEAQ (reference sequence). Trimming left V 5 bases short and J 4 bases short, with 14 bases between. This CDR3 has 14 residues. Based on the CDR3 plus reference TRBV7-9 and TRBJ1-2, the full variable domain is DTGVSQNPRHKITKRGQNVTFRCDPISEHNRLYWYRQTLGQGPEFLTYFQNEAQLEKSRLLSDRFSAERPKGSFSTLEIQRTEQGDSAMYLCASSHLGQFYGYTFGSGTRLTVV.

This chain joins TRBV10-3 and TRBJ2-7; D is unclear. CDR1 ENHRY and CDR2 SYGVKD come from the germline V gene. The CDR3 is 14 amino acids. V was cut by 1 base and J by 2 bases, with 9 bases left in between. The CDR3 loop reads CAISELGYTYEQYF. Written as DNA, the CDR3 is TGTGCCATCAGTGAGTTGGGCTACACCTACGAGCAGTACTTC.

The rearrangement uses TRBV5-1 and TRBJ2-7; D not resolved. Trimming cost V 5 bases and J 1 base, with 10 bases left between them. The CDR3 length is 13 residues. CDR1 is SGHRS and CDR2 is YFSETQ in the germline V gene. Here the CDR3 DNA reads TGCGCCAGCAGTTACCAGGTATCCTACGAGCAGTACTTC. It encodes CASSYQVSYEQYF.

The DNA of the CDR3 is TGCGCCAGCAGTGAAAGGTGGCTAGCGGGGGGGAGGCAGTACTTC. Translating gives CASSERWLAGGRQYF. The chain employs TRBV10-2 and TRBJ2-7; TRBD2 aligns across 12 bases. The germline V gene has CDR1 WSHSY and CDR2 SAAADI. The CDR3 is 15 amino acids. V shed 3 bases and J 9 bases; nucleotides not matched to a gene: 9.

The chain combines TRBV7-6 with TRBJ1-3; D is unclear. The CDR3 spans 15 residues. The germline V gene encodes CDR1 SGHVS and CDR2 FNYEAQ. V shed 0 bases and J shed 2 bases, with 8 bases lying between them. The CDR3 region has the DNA TGTGCCAGCAGCTTAGCTGGAGGAACTGGAAACACCATATATTTT. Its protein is CASSLAGGTGNTIYF.

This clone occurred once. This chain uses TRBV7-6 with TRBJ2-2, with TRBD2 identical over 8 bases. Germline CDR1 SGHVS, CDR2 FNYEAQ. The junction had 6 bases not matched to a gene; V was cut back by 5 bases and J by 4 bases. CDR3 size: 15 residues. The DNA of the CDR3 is TGTGCCAGCAGCATCCTAGCGGGTGGCACCGGGGAGCTGTTTTTT. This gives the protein CASSILAGGTGELFF.

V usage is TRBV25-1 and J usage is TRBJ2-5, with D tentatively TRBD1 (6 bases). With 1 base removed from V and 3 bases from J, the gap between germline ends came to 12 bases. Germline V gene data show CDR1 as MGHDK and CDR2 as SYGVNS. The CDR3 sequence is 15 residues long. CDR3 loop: CASSESGTPEETQYF. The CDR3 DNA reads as TGTGCCAGCAGTGAATCCGGGACACCCGAAGAGACCCAGTACTTC.

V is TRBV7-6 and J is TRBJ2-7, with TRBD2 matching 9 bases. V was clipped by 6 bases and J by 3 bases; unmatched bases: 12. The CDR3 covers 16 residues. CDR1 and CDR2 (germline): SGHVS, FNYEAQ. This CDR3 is CASRAGLAGNDYEQYF. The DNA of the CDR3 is TGTGCCAGCAGGGCAGGGCTAGCGGGAAATGACTACGAGCAGTACTTC.

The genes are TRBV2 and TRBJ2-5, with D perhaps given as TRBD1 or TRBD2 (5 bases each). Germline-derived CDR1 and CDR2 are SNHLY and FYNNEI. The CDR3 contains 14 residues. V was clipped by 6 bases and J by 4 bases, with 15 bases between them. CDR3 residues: CASSALPGTETQYF. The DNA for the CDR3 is TGTGCCAGCAGCGCTCTCCCAGGGACAGAGACCCAGTACTTC.

CDR3 bases: TGTGCCAGCAGTCCTATTGGGGACAAGGTTGACTATGGCTACACCTTC. Its protein is CASSPIGDKVDYGYTF. The genes are TRBV27 and TRBJ1-2, with D maybe TRBD1 (6 bases). Germline CDR1 reads MNHEY; CDR2 reads SMNVEV (reference sequence). Deletions cut 5 bases from V and 3 bases from J, with 19 bases between. This CDR3 is 16 amino acids long.

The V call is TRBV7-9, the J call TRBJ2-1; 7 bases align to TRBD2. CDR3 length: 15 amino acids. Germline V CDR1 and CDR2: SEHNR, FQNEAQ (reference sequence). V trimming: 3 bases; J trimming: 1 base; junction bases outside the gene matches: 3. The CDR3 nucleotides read TGTGCCAGCAGCTTGGGGGGGATATCCTACAATGAGCAGTTCTTC. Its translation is CASSLGGISYNEQFF.